This T cell receptor (beta chain) is from a study of CD8 T cells in ankylosing spondylitis. General study points: Disease-linked clones were CD8+ and relatively rare in peripheral blood. A TCR beta motif of eight highly homologous variants appeared characteristic of ankylosing spondylitis blood. Existing reports had already noted some motif variants in reactive arthritis synovial fluid and blood.

This clonotype has only a few counts. The antigen remains unidentified. The CDR3 spans 11 residues. Germline CDR1 SQVTM, CDR2 ANQGSEA. Trimming shortened V by 8 bases and J by 4 bases, and 11 bases separated the two germline ends. TCRdb analysed the 5' RACE reads with MiXCR anew, one entry per CDR3 protein. The table lists under 200,000 distinct CDR3 sequences, approximately 10% of them singletons. Sequencing used blood, either unsorted or a sorted T cell fraction (not recorded which). The chain couples TRBV29-1 to TRBJ2-5, with D possibly being TRBD2 (5 bases). This receptor was obtained from a male donor with ankylosing spondylitis or in good health (not recorded which). For the CDR3, the DNA is TGCAGCACTCGGGGATTAGAGACCCAGTACTTC. This encodes CSTRGLETQYF. The whole variable domain, filled in from reference TRBV29-1 and TRBJ2-5, reads SAVISQKPSRDICQRGTSLTIQCQVDSQVTMMFWYRQQPGQSLTLIATANQGSEATYESGFVIDKFPISRPNLTFSTLTVSNMSPEDSSIYLCSTRGLETQYFGPGTRLLVL.